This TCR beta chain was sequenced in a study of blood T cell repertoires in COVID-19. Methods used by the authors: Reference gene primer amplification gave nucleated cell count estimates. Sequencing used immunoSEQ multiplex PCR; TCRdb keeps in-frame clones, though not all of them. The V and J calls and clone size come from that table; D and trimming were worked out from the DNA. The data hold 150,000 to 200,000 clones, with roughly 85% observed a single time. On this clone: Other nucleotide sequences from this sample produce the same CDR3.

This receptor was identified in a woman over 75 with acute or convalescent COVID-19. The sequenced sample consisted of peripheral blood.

This CDR3 reads CASSLDQGTYEQYF. Written as DNA, the CDR3 is TGTGCCAGCAGCTTAGATCAGGGGACGTACGAGCAGTACTTC. The chain joins TRBV7-9 to TRBJ2-7, with D possibly TRBD1 on 6 matching bases. The CDR3 length is 14 residues. Germline lookup yields CDR1 SEHNR and CDR2 FQNEAQ (reference sequence). Deletions cut 1 base from V and 4 bases from J, with 11 bases between.